The T cell receptor beta chain described here comes from a study of blood T cell repertoires in COVID-19. Under the authors' procedure: Amplification of reference gene primers provided the estimated nucleated cell counts. Profiling relied on immunoSEQ multiplex PCR, and the TCRdb table lists in-frame clones only, not all of them. The DNA was the basis for D and trimming; V, J and clone size are from that table. The sample includes hundreds of thousands of clones, approximately 90% of them seen just once. Trimming cost V 10 bases and J 0 bases, with 13 bases left between them. The CDR3 has 14 amino acids. CDR1 ENHRY and CDR2 SYGVKD come from the germline V gene.

This receptor was identified in a man aged 18 to 29 with active or convalescent COVID-19. The sample consisted of peripheral blood. The chain couples TRBV10-3 to TRBJ1-3; D might be TRBD1 (5 bases). The CDR3 loop is CATRQRNSGNTIYF. The CDR3 nucleotides read TGTGCCACCCGACAGCGTAACTCTGGAAACACCATATATTTT.